Sequencing of this TCR beta chain was carried out in a study of blood T cell repertoires in COVID-19. The wider study: From T cells, B-cell-depleted T cells, or PBMCs came the material, which was cDNA or gDNA.

In the authors' workflow: Amplification from reference gene primers served as the basis for estimated nucleated cell counts. Produced via immunoSEQ multiplex PCR; TCRdb's table is partial and in-frame only. The V and J calls and the clone size are those of that table, but D and trimming were determined from the DNA. There are about 300,000 clones in the sample; around 89% occur only once, and about 7% lies in the top ten. The junction had 7 bases not matched to a gene; V was cut back by 6 bases and J by 8 bases. The CDR3 totals 13 residues. The source is a woman aged 25 to 39 who had recovered from COVID-19. The chain uses TRBV12-3 or TRBV12-4 and TRBJ1-2; TRBD1 agrees at 9 bases. Source material: peripheral blood. The DNA for the CDR3 is TGTGCCAGCAGGCACGGGACAGGGAGCGGCTACACCTTC. The encoded protein is CASRHGTGSGYTF.